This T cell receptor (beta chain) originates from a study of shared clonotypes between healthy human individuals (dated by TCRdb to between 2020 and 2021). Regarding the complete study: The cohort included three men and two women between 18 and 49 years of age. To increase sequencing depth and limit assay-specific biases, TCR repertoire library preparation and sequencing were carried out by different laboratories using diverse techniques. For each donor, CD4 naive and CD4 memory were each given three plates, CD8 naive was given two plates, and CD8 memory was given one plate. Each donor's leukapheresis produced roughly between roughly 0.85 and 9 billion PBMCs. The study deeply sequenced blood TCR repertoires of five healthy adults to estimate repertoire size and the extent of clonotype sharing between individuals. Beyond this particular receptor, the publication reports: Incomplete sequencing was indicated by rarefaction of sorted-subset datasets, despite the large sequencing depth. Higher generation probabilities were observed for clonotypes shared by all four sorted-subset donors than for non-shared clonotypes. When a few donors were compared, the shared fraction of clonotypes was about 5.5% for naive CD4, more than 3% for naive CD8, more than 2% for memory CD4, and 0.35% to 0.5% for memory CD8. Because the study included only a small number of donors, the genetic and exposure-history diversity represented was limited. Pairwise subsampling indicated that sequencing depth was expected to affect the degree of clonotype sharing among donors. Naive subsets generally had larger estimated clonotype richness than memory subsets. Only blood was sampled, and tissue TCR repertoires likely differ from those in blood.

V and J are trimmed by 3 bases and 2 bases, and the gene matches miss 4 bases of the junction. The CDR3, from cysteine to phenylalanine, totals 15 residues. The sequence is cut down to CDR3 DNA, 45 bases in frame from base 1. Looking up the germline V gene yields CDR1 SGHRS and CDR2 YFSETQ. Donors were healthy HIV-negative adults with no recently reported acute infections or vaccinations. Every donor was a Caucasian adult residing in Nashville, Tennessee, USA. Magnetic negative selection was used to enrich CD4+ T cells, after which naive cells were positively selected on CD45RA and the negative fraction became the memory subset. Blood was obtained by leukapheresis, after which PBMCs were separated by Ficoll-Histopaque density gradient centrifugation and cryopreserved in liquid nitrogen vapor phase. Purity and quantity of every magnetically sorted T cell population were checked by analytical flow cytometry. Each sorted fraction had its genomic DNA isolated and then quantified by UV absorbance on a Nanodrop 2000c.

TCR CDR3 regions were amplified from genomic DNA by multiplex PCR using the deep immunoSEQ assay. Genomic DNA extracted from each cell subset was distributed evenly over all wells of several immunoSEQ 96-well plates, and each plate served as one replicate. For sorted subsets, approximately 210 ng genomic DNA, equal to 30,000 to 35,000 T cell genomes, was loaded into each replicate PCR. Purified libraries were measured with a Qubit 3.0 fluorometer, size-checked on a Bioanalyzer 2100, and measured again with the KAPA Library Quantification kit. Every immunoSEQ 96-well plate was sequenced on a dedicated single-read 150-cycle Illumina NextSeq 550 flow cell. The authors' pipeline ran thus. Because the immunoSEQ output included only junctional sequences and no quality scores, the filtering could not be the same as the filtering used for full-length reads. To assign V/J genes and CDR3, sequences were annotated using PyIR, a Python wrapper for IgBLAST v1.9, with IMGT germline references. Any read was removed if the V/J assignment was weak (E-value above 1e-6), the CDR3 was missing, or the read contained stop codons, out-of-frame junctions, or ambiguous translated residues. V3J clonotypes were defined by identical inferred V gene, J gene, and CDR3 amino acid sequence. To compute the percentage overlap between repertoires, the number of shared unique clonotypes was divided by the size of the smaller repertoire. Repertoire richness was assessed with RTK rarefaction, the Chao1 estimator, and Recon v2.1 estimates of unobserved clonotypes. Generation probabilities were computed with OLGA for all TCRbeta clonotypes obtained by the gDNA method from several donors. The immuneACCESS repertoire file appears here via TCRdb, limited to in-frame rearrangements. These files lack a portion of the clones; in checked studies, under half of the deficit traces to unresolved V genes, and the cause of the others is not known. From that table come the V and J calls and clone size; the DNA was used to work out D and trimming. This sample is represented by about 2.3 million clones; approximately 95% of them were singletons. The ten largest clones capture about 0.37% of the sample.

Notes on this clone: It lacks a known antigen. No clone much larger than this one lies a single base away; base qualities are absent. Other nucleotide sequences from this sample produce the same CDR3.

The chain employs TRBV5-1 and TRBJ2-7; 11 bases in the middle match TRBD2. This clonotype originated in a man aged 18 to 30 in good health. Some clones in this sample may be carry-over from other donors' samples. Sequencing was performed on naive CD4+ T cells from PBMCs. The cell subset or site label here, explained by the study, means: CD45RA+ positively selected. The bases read TGCGCCAGCAGCTCTCTAGCGGGAGGCCCCTACGAGCAGTACTTC. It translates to CASSSLAGGPYEQYF.